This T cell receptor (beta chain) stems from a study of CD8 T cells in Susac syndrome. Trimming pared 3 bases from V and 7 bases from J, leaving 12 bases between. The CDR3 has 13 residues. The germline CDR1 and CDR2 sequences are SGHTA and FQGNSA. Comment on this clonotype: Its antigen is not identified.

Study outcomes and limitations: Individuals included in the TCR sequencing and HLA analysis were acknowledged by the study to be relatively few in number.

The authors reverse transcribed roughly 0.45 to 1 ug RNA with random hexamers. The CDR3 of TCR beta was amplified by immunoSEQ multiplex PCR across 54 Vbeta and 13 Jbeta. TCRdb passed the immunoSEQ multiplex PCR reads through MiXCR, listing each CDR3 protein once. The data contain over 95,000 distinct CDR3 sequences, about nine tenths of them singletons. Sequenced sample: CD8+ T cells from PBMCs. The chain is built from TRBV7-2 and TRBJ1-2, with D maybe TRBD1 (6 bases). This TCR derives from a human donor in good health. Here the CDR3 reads CASSLQGSLGYTF. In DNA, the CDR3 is TGTGCCAGCAGCTTGCAGGGGAGTCTTGGCTACACCTTC.